This entry concerns a single T cell receptor (beta chain). Antigen specificity is unknown. This CDR3 is built from 16 residues. Germline assignment: CDR1 SEHNR and CDR2 FQNEAQ (reference sequence). Trimming removed 5 bases from V and 1 base from J; junction bases left unmatched: 9. Naive CD8 isolation took CD45RO-negative cells positively selected for CCR7 and excluded terminally differentiated effector memory CD45RA+ cells. Clones were read by immunoSEQ multiplex PCR, and TCRdb kept only the in-frame ones, dropping some. The sample holds approximately 740,000 clones, over 90% seen once. This sample is drawn from a study of shared clonotypes between healthy human individuals. General observations from the study: Non-shared clonotypes had lower generation probabilities than clonotypes shared by all four sorted-subset donors.

This clonotype was obtained from a young man in good health. Sample: naive CD8+ T cells sorted from blood. V and J are TRBV7-9 and TRBJ2-5; 8 nucleotides match TRBD1. In DNA form, the CDR3 reads TGTGCCAGCAGCCCGAACAGGGGGGAGGCCCAAGAGACCCAGTACTTC. Its translation is CASSPNRGEAQETQYF.